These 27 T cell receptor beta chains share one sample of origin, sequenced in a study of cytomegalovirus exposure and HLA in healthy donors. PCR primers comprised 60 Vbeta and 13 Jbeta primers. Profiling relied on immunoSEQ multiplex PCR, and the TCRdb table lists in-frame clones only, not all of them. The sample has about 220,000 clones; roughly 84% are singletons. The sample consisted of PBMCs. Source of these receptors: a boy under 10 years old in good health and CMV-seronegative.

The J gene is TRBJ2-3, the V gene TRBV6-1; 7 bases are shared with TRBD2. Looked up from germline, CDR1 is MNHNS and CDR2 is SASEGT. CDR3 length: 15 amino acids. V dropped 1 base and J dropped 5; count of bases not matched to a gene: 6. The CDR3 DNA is TGTGCCAGCAGTGAAGTGGCGGGAGCGGTAGATACGCAGTATTTT. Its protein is CASSEVAGAVDTQYF.

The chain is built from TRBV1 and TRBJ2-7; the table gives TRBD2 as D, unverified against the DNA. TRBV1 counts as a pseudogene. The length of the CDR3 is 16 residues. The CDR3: CTSSQRRSRVFYEQYF. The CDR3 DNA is TGCACCAGCAGCCAAAGGCGGTCCCGTGTTTTCTACGAGCAGTACTTC.

CDR3 DNA sequence: TGTGCCAGCAGCCAGGGGTTTAGTGAAAAACTGTTTTTT. This translates into CASSQGFSEKLFF. This rearrangement joins TRBV11-2 to TRBJ1-4, with a tentative D call TRBD1 (6 bases). This CDR3 contains 13 residues. V lost 5 bases to trimming and J lost 7 bases, with 11 bases between them. Germline loops: CDR1 SGHAT, CDR2 FQNNGV.

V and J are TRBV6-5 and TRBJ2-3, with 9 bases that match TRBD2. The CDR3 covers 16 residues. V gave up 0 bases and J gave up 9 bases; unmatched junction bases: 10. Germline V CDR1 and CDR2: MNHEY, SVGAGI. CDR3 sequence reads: CASSYSSSGMRGTQYF. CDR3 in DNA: TGTGCCAGCAGTTACTCGTCTAGCGGGATGCGGGGGACGCAGTATTTT.

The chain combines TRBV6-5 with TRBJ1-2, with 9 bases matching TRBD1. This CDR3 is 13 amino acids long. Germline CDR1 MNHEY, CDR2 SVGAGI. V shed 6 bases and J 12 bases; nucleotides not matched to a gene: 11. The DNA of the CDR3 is TGTGCCAGCAGACGGACAGGGGCGGCCCCAGACACCTTC. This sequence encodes CASRRTGAAPDTF.

The CDR3 DNA sequence: TGTGCCTGGAGTGCCCCGACGGGTAACTATGGCTACACCTTC. This translates into CAWSAPTGNYGYTF. The V call is TRBV30, the J call TRBJ1-2, with D unresolved. Germline CDR1 and CDR2: GTSNPN and SVGIG (reference sequence). The CDR3 has 14 amino acids. V gave up 1 base and J gave up 1 base, with 10 bases separating them.

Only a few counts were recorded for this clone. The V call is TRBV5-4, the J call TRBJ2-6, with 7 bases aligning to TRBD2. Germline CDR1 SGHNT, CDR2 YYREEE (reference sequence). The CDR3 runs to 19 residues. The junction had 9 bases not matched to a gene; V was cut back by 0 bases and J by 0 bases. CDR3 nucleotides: TGTGCCAGCAGCTTGGGGGCGGGCAGGGACTACTCTGGGGCCAACGTCCTGACTTTC. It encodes CASSLGAGRDYSGANVLTF.

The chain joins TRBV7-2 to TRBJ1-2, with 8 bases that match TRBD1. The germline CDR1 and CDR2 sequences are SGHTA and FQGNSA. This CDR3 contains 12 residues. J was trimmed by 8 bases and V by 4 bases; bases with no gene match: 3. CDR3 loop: CASSSDRGGYTF. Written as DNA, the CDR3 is TGTGCCAGCAGCTCAGACAGGGGAGGCTACACCTTC.

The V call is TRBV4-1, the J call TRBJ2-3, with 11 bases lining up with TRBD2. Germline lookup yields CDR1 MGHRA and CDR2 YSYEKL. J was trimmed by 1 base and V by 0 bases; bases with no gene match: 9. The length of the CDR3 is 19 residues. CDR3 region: CASSQDRPSGGPGTDTQYF. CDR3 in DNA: TGCGCCAGCAGCCAAGATAGGCCTAGCGGGGGGCCCGGCACAGATACGCAGTATTTT.

CDR3 region: CAISDVAGEAEQFF. In nucleotides, the CDR3 is TGTGCCATCAGTGATGTAGCGGGAGAAGCTGAGCAGTTCTTC. The chain carries TRBV10-3 and TRBJ2-1; 9 bases line up with TRBD2. This CDR3 has 14 amino acids. V gave up 3 bases and J gave up 9 bases; unmatched junction bases: 6. CDR1 ENHRY and CDR2 SYGVKD come from the germline V gene.

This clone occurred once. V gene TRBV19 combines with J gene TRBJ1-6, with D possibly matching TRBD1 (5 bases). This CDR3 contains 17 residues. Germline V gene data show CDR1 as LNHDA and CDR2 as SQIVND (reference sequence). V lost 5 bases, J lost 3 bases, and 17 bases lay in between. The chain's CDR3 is CASSYSSDRYYNSPLHF. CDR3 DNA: TGTGCCAGTAGTTATTCCTCCGACAGATACTATAATTCACCCCTCCACTTT.

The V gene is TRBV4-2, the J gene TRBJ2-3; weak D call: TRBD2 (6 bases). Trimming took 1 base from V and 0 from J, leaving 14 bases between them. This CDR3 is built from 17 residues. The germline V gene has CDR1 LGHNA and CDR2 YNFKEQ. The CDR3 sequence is CASSQAAGQISTDTQYF. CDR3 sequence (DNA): TGTGCCAGCAGCCAAGCGGCGGGGCAGATTAGCACAGATACGCAGTATTTT.

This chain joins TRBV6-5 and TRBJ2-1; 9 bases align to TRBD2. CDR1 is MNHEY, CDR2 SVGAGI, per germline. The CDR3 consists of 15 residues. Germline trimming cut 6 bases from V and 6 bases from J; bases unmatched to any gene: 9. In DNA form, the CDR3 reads TGTGCCAGCAGATTACCGGGACTAGCAGGCAATGAGCAGTTCTTC. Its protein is CASRLPGLAGNEQFF.

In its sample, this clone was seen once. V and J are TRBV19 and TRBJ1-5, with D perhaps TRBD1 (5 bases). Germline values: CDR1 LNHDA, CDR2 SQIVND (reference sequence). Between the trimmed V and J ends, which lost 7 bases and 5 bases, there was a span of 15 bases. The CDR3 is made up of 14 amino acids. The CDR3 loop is CASNSWGDHQPQHF. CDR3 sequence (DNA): TGTGCCAGTAACTCATGGGGGGACCATCAGCCCCAGCATTTT. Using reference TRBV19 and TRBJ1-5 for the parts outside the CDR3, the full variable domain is DGGITQSPKYLFRKEGQNVTLSCEQNLNHDAMYWYRQDPGQGLRLIYYSQIVNDFQKGDIAEGYSVSREKKESFPLTVTSAQKNPTAFYLCASNSWGDHQPQHFGDGTRLSIL.

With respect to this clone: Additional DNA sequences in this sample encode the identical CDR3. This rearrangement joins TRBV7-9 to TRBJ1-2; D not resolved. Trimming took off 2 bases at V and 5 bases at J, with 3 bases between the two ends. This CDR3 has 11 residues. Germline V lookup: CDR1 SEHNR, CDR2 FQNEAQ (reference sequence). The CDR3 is CASSLSYGYTF. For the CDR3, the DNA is TGTGCCAGCAGCTTATCTTATGGCTACACCTTC.

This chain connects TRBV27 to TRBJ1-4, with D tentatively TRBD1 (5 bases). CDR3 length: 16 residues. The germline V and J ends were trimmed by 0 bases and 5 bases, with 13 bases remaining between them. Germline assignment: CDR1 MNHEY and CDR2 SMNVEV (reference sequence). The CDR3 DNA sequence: TGTGCCAGCAGTTTATCGTATGGGGCTACAAATGAAAAACTGTTTTTT. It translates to CASSLSYGATNEKLFF.

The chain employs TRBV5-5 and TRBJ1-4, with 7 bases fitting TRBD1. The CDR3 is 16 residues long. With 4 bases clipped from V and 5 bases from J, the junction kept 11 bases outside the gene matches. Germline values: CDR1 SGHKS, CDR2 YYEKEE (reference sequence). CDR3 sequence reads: CASSIQAGQINEKLFF. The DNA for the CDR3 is TGTGCCAGCAGCATACAGGCGGGACAGATAAATGAAAAACTGTTTTTT.

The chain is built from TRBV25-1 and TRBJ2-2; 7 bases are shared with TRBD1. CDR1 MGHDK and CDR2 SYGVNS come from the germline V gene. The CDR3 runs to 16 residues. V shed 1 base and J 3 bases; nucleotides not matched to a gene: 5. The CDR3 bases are TGTGCCAGCAGTGAATTAGGGGACAGATACACCGGGGAGCTGTTTTTT. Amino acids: CASSELGDRYTGELFF. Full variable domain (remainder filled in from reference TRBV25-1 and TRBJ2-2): EADIYQTPRYLVIGTGKKITLECSQTMGHDKMYWYQQDPGMELHLIHYSYGVNSTEKGDLSSESTVSRIRTEHFPLTLESARPSHTSQYLCASSELGDRYTGELFFGEGSRLTVL.

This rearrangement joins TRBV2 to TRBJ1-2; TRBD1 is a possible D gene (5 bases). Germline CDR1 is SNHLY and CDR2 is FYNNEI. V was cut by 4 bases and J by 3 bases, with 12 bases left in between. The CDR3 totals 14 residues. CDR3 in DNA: TGTGCCAGCAGTGGGGAGGGACTTTACTATGGCTACACCTTC. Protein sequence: CASSGEGLYYGYTF.

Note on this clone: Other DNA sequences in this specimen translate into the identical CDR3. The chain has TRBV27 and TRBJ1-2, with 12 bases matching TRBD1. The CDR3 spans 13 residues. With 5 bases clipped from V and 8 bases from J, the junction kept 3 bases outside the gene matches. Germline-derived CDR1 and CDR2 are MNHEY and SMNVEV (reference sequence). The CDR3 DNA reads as TGTGCCAGCAGTCTTGGGACAGGGGGCGGCTACACCTTC. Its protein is CASSLGTGGGYTF.

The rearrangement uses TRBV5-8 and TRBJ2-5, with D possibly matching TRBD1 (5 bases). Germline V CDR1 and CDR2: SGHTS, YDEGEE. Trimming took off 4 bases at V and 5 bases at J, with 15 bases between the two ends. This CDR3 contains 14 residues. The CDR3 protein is CASSLQGMGETQYF. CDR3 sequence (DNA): TGTGCCAGCAGCCTCCAGGGTATGGGGGAGACCCAGTACTTC.

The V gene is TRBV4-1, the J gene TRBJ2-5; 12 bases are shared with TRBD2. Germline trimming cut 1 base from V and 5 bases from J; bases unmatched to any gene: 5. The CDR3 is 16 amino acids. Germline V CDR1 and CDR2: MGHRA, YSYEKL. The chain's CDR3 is CASSQGLAGEVETQYF. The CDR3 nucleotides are TGCGCCAGCAGCCAAGGACTAGCGGGGGAAGTGGAGACCCAGTACTTC.

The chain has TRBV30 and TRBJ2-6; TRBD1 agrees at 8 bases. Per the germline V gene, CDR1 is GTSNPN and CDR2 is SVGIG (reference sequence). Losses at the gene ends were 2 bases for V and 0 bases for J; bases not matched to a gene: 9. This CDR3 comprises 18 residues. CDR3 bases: TGTGCCTGGAGTAAGGACAGGGAGGCCCTCTCTGGGGCCAACGTCCTGACTTTC. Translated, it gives CAWSKDREALSGANVLTF. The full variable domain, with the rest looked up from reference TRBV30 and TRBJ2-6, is SQTIHQWPATLVQPVGSPLSLECTVEGTSNPNLYWYRQAAGRGLQLLFYSVGIGQISSEVPQNLSASRPQDRQFILSSKKLLLSDSGFYLCAWSKDREALSGANVLTFGAGSRLTVL.

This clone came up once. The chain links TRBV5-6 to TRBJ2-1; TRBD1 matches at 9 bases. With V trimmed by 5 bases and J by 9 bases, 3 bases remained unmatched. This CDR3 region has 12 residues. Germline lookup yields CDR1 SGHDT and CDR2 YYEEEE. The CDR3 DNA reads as TGTGCCAGCAGGGGGGACAGGGCTGAGCAGTTCTTC. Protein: CASRGDRAEQFF.

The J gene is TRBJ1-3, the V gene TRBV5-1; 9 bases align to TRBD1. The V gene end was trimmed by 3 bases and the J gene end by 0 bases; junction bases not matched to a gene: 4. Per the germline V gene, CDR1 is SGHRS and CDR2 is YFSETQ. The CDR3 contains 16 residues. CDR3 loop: CASSSSTGGSGNTIYF. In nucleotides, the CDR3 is TGCGCCAGCAGCTCCTCGACAGGGGGCTCTGGAAACACCATATATTTT. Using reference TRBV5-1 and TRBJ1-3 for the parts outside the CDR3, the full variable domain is KAGVTQTPRYLIKTRGQQVTLSCSPISGHRSVSWYQQTPGQGLQFLFEYFSETQRNKGNFPGRFSGRQFSNSRSEMNVSTLELGDSALYLCASSSSTGGSGNTIYFGEGSWLTVV.

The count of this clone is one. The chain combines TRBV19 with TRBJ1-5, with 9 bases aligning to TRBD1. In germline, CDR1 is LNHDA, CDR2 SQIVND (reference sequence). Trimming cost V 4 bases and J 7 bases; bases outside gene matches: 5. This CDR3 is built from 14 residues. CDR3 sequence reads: CASSRGTGSQPQHF. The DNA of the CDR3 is TGTGCCAGTAGTAGAGGGACAGGGAGCCAGCCCCAGCATTTT.

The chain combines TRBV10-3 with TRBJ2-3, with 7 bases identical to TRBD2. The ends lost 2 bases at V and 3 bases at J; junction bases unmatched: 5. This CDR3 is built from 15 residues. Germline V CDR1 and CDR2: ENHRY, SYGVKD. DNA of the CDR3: TGTGCCATCAGTGAGCCGGGACTACCAACAGATACGCAGTATTTT. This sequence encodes CAISEPGLPTDTQYF.